Listed below are T cell receptor beta chains from one sample, sequenced in a study of regulatory T cells in long-lasting Graves disease. MiXCR, applied by TCRdb to the multiplex PCR reads, yields one record per CDR3 protein. The table lists about 560,000 distinct CDR3 sequences, around 16% of them singletons. These data were likewise used in another study, on T cells in Graves' hyperthyroidism and ophthalmopathy.

This specimen was peripheral blood mononuclear cells (PBMCs), taken at new diagnosis, from a patient treated with antithyroid drugs. The receptors were sampled from a man younger than 35 with Graves disease. CDR3s include the opening cysteine and the closing phenylalanine or tryptophan. D genes are given only for firm matches. Size is omitted from some rows. Given values are once, few, many or a class for expanded clones.

D	J	V	size	CDR3	DNA
TRBD1	TRBJ1-5	TRBV6-2/TRBV6-3	many	CASSGTDNQPQHF	TGTGCCAGCAGCGGGACAGATAATCAGCCCCAGCATTTT
TRBD1	TRBJ2-2	TRBV4-1	NA	CASSTDRALPGELFF	TGCGCCAGCAGCACGGACAGGGCTCTACCGGGGGAGCTGTTTTTT
NA	TRBJ1-1	TRBV28	many	CASTLPSRNTEAFF	TGTGCCAGCACCCTTCCCTCACGGAACACTGAAGCTTTCTTT
TRBD1	TRBJ1-2	TRBV29-1	few	CSVEATPGQGPWVYGYTF	TGCAGCGTTGAAGCTACCCCCGGACAGGGGCCATGGGTCTATGGCTACACCTTC
NA	TRBJ2-7	TRBV10-3	NA	CAISESAGQLFF	TGTGCCATCAGTGAGTCGGCGGGACAATTATTCTTC
TRBD2	TRBJ2-6	TRBV19	few	CASSITSGRVSGANVLTF	TGTGCCAGTAGTATCACTAGCGGGAGGGTCTCTGGGGCCAACGTCCTGACTTTC
NA	TRBJ2-1	TRBV20-1	few	CSARPQQFF	TGCAGTGCTAGACCTCAGCAGTTCTTC
NA	TRBJ2-3	TRBV20-1	NA	CSARPGLPTDTQYF	TGCAGTGCTAGACCAGGACTGCCTACAGATACGCAGTATTTT
TRBD2	TRBJ2-2	TRBV19	NA	CASYNAGGTGELFF	TGTGCCTCCTACAATGCGGGAGGCACCGGGGAGCTGTTTTTT
NA	TRBJ1-4	TRBV5-5	NA	CASSPYKSTNEKLFF	TGTGCCAGCAGCCCTTACAAGTCAACTAATGAAAAACTGTTTTTT
TRBD1	TRBJ1-5	TRBV6-1	many	CASSEARQGGQPQHF	TGTGCCAGCAGTGAAGCGCGACAGGGTGGTCAGCCCCAGCATTTT
TRBD1	TRBJ1-4	TRBV11-2	few	CASSFDRVAANEKLFF	TGTGCCAGCAGCTTCGACAGGGTGGCTGCTAATGAAAAACTGTTTTTT
TRBD2	TRBJ2-7	TRBV5-1	many	CASNTRTSGSGYEQYF	TGCGCCAGCAACACTAGGACTAGCGGGAGTGGCTACGAGCAGTACTTC
TRBD1	TRBJ2-7	TRBV7-9	NA	CASSATGGDALYEQYF	TGTGCCAGCAGCGCCACAGGGGGCGATGCTCTCTACGAGCAGTACTTC
NA	TRBJ2-7	TRBV20-1	few	CSARNYVEQYF	TGCAGTGCTCGAAACTACGTCGAGCAGTACTTC
NA	TRBJ2-7	TRBV13	few	CASSPSGTRAYEQYF	TGTGCCAGCAGCCCCAGCGGAACTAGGGCCTACGAGCAGTACTTC
TRBD1	TRBJ2-7	TRBV11-2	many	CASSLTGTGAGEQYF	TGTGCCAGCAGCTTAACCGGGACAGGGGCGGGAGAGCAGTACTTC
TRBD1	TRBJ1-6	TRBV30	NA	CAWRSYGGGPDPLHF	TGTGCCTGGAGGTCTTATGGAGGGGGCCCAGATCCCCTCCACTTT
NA	TRBJ1-1	TRBV5-1	NA	CASSSRLGGNTEAFF	TGCGCCAGCAGCTCAAGGCTCGGTGGGAACACTGAAGCTTTCTTT
NA	TRBJ1-5	TRBV12-3/TRBV12-4	NA	CASSGPNNPAQHF	TGTGCCAGCAGTGGTCCAAATAACCCAGCCCAGCATTTT
NA	TRBJ2-7	TRBV14	NA	CASSQDSDPYEQYF	TGTGCCAGCAGCCAAGACTCGGACCCCTACGAGCAGTACTTC
TRBD1	TRBJ2-2	TRBV29-1	NA	CSVGRDSTSLTGELFF	TGCAGCGTGGGCCGGGACAGCACCTCACTCACCGGGGAGCTGTTTTTT
NA	TRBJ2-5	TRBV7-9	few	CASSLGLPTQYF	TGTGCCAGCAGCTTAGGCCTACCGACCCAGTACTTC
NA	TRBJ1-6	TRBV30	few	CACLGTASSYNSPLHF	TGTGCCTGCCTTGGGACGGCGAGCTCCTATAATTCACCCCTCCACTTT
NA	TRBJ1-1	TRBV20-1	many	CSASPGTRGTEAFF	TGCAGTGCTAGTCCAGGCACTCGTGGGACTGAAGCTTTCTTT
NA	TRBJ2-6	TRBV6-2/TRBV6-3	many	CASISLRTGANVLTF	TGTGCCAGCATTTCCCTGCGGACTGGGGCCAACGTCCTGACTTTC
NA	TRBJ1-2	TRBV5-1	few	CASSLEGQSRLTF	TGCGCCAGCAGCTTGGAAGGACAGTCTAGACTCACCTTC
NA	TRBJ2-1	TRBV28	few	CASSTQAPYNEQFF	TGTGCCAGCAGTACCCAGGCTCCTTACAATGAGCAGTTCTTC
TRBD2	TRBJ2-1	TRBV11-2	many	CASSQGLAAYNEQFF	TGTGCCAGCAGCCAGGGACTAGCGGCATACAATGAGCAGTTCTTC
TRBD1	TRBJ1-3	TRBV20-1	NA	CSAREGTAGNTIYF	TGCAGTGCTAGAGAGGGGACAGCTGGAAACACCATATATTTT
NA	TRBJ2-2	TRBV12-3/TRBV12-4	many	CASRIAWDTGELFF	TGTGCCAGCAGAATAGCGTGGGACACCGGGGAGCTGTTTTTT
TRBD2	TRBJ2-1	TRBV11-2	many	CASSPISAGGDEQFF	TGTGCCAGCAGCCCCATCAGCGCGGGAGGGGATGAGCAGTTCTTC
TRBD1	TRBJ1-2	TRBV29-1	NA	CSVRDSDNYGYTF	TGCAGCGTTCGGGACAGTGATAACTATGGCTACACCTTC
NA	TRBJ2-2	TRBV7-3	few	CASSLNGGTGSGTGELFF	TGTGCCAGCAGCTTAAACGGTGGGACGGGATCCGGAACCGGGGAGCTGTTTTTT
TRBD2	TRBJ2-7	TRBV5-1	many	CASSVNPSGRAYEQYF	TGCGCCAGCAGCGTGAATCCTAGCGGGAGGGCCTACGAGCAGTACTTC
TRBD1	TRBJ1-5	TRBV20-1	NA	CSASSGQGLSNQPQHF	TGCAGTGCTAGTTCCGGACAGGGCTTAAGCAATCAGCCCCAGCATTTT
NA	TRBJ1-5	TRBV28	many	CASRPVGGNQPQHF	TGTGCCAGCAGACCAGTGGGAGGCAATCAGCCCCAGCATTTT
TRBD2	TRBJ2-1	TRBV18	many	CASSPVSAGGGHNEQFF	TGTGCCAGCTCACCAGTCTCGGCGGGAGGAGGGCACAATGAGCAGTTCTTC
TRBD2	TRBJ2-1	TRBV20-1	once	CSASGLGYNERFF	TGCAGTGCTTCGGGACTAGGATACAATGAGCGGTTCTTC
TRBD2	TRBJ2-1	TRBV12-3/TRBV12-4	many	CASRLAGGLLSRRGEQFF	TGTGCCAGCAGGTTAGCGGGAGGGCTCCTTTCACGGCGGGGTGAGCAGTTCTTC
NA	TRBJ1-1	TRBV12-3/TRBV12-4	many	CASSLAGAEAFF	TGTGCCAGCAGTTTGGCAGGGGCCGAAGCTTTCTTT